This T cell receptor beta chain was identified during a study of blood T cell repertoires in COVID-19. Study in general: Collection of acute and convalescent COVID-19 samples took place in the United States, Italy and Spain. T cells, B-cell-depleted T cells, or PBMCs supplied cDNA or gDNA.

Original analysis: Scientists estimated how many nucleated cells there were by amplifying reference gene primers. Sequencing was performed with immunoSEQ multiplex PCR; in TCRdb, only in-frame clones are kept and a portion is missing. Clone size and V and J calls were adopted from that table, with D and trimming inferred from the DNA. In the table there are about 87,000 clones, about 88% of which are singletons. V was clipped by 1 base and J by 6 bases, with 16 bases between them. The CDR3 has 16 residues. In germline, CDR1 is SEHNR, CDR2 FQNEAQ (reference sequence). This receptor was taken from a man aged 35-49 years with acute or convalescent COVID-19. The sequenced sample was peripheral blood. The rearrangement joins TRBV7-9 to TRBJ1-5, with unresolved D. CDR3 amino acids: CASSLVPGPEGQPQHF. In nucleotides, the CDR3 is TGTGCCAGCAGCTTAGTGCCGGGCCCGGAGGGTCAGCCCCAGCATTTT.